A single T cell receptor (beta chain) is shown here with its context. The data belong to a study of cytomegalovirus exposure and HLA in healthy donors. The CDR3 runs to 15 residues. Germline trimming cut 4 bases from V and 5 bases from J; bases unmatched to any gene: 8. The germline V gene has CDR1 MNHEY and CDR2 SMNVEV (reference sequence). The PCR employed 60 Vbeta primers together with 13 Jbeta primers. The table came from immunoSEQ multiplex PCR; TCRdb's copy has only in-frame clones and leaves some out. The sample includes about 140,000 clones, roughly 80% of them seen just once. Material for sequencing was PBMCs. This rearrangement joins TRBV27 to TRBJ2-1; 7 positions match TRBD2. The source is a female donor in good health and CMV-seronegative. The CDR3 region is CASSYRLADNNEQFF. The CDR3 DNA reads TGTGCCAGCAGTTATAGACTAGCAGACAACAATGAGCAGTTCTTC.